The 21 T cell receptor beta chains in this list originate from one sample, sequenced in a study of STAT3 mutations in large granular lymphocyte leukemia. Study-level results: In T-cell large granular lymphocyte leukemia, about half of patients showed multiple immunodominant subclonotypes.

Their recognized antigens are unknown. Generated by immunoSEQ multiplex PCR, the TCRdb table keeps only in-frame clones and is missing some. Seen here are about 1,200 clones, 48% observed once, and the top ten hold approximately 51%. Material: peripheral blood mononuclear cells. Receptor source: a male patient aged 50 or older with T-cell large granular lymphocyte leukemia. Some clones in this sample may be carry-over from other donors' samples.

This clone has just a few counts. This rearrangement joins TRBV7-3 to TRBJ2-7, with TRBD1 identical over 11 bases. V was pared by 3 bases and J by 6 bases, with 4 bases of the junction left unmatched. Germline loops: CDR1 SGHTA, CDR2 FQGTGA. The CDR3 is made up of 14 amino acids. The CDR3 coding sequence is TGTGCCAGCAGCTTGTCAGGACAGGGGGCCGAGCAGTACTTC. Its translation is CASSLSGQGAEQYF.

The V call is TRBV30, the J call TRBJ2-5; a possible D gene is TRBD2 (8 bases). The CDR3 is made up of 14 amino acids. Germline V lookup: CDR1 GTSNPN, CDR2 SVGIG (reference sequence). Trimming removed 4 bases at V and 5 bases at J, with 17 bases between. This CDR3 reads CAWTSGGGAETQYF. The CDR3 bases are TGTGCCTGGACTTCGGGAGGGGGCGCGGAGACCCAGTACTTC.

The rearrangement joins TRBV5-1 to TRBJ2-7; D is possibly TRBD1 (5 bases). V dropped 2 bases and J dropped 0 bases, with 6 bases sitting between them. The germline V gene has CDR1 SGHRS and CDR2 YFSETQ. CDR3 length: 13 residues. The CDR3 is CASSFDSSYEQYF. CDR3 coding DNA: TGCGCCAGCAGCTTTGACAGCTCCTACGAGCAGTACTTC.

This chain connects TRBV6-5 to TRBJ2-1; the D is unclear. The CDR3 covers 13 residues. Trimming cost V 6 bases and J 0 bases, with 6 bases left between them. Germline V gene sequence: CDR1 MNHEY, CDR2 SVGAGI. CDR3 coding DNA: TGTGCCAGCAGCCTAAGCTCCTACAATGAGCAGTTCTTC. This codes for CASSLSSYNEQFF.

This clone occurred a few times. This chain joins TRBV5-6 and TRBJ2-1; TRBD1 matches 7 bases. Germline trimming cut 2 bases from V and 7 bases from J; bases unmatched to any gene: 3. The CDR3 has 13 residues. Germline V gene lookup returns CDR1 SGHDT and CDR2 YYEEEE. CDR3 amino acids: CASSFTGENEQFF. The CDR3 nucleotides read TGTGCCAGCAGCTTTACAGGGGAGAATGAGCAGTTCTTC.

This clone was counted a few times. J is TRBJ1-5 and V is TRBV5-4; D is undetermined. V was clipped by 4 bases and J by 3 bases, with 5 bases between them. CDR1 is SGHNT and CDR2 is YYREEE in the germline V gene (reference sequence). The CDR3 covers 12 residues. In nucleotides, the CDR3 is TGTGCCAGCAGCCGCGACAATCAGCCCCAGCATTTT. Amino acid sequence: CASSRDNQPQHF.

V gene TRBV25-1 combines with J gene TRBJ1-1, with D uncertain. The V end was cut by 3 bases, the J end by 7 bases, with 9 bases between. The CDR3 has 12 residues. Germline CDR1 is MGHDK and CDR2 is SYGVNS. For the CDR3, the DNA is TGTGCCAGCAGTGACATGACAAGTGAAGCTTTCTTT. Translating gives CASSDMTSEAFF. The complete variable domain, with remaining parts taken from reference TRBV25-1 and TRBJ1-1, reads EADIYQTPRYLVIGTGKKITLECSQTMGHDKMYWYQQDPGMELHLIHYSYGVNSTEKGDLSSESTVSRIRTEHFPLTLESARPSHTSQYLCASSDMTSEAFFGQGTRLTVV.

This clone is categorized as large (0.1 to 1%). This same CDR3 is encoded by further DNA sequences in the sample. The gene calls are TRBV27 and TRBJ2-7; D is uncertain. The germline CDR1 and CDR2 sequences are MNHEY and SMNVEV (reference sequence). V lost 5 bases and J 3 bases, leaving 8 bases between the germline ends. The CDR3 contains 12 residues. CDR3 DNA sequence: TGTGCCAGCAGTAGCCCAGGCTACGAGCAGTACTTC. It specifies CASSSPGYEQYF.

This clone was recorded once. The chain combines TRBV18 with TRBJ1-1; the D gene is possibly TRBD1 (5 bases). Trimming took 5 bases from V and 0 from J, leaving 10 bases between them. This CDR3 region has 14 residues. Germline V gene data show CDR1 as KGHSH and CDR2 as LQKENI. CDR3 in amino acids: CASSRQLMNTEAFF. CDR3 nucleotide sequence: TGTGCCAGCTCAAGACAGCTCATGAACACTGAAGCTTTCTTT.

The chain carries TRBV7-9 and TRBJ1-5; TRBD1 might be the D (5 bases). Deletions cut 4 bases from V and 2 bases from J, with 15 bases between. CDR1 and CDR2 (germline): SEHNR, FQNEAQ (reference sequence). CDR3 size: 16 residues. The CDR3 loop reads CASSSQEGYGNQPQHF. The CDR3 DNA follows: TGTGCCAGCAGCTCCCAAGAGGGGTATGGCAATCAGCCCCAGCATTTT.

The V gene is TRBV5-1, the J gene TRBJ1-5, with 7 bases matching TRBD1. Germline V lookup: CDR1 SGHRS, CDR2 YFSETQ. Trimming took 4 bases from V and 3 from J; bases not matched to a gene: 4. The CDR3 totals 14 residues. The CDR3 loop is CASSEGQTNQPQHF. The CDR3 region has the DNA TGCGCCAGCAGCGAGGGACAGACCAATCAGCCCCAGCATTTT.

V and J are TRBV9 and TRBJ2-3; TRBD1 might be the D (5 bases). From germline, CDR1 is SGDLS and CDR2 YYNGEE. The V end was cut by 4 bases, the J end by 2 bases, with 14 bases between. CDR3 length: 15 residues. The CDR3 sequence is CASSLRQSPTDTQYF. The CDR3 DNA is TGTGCCAGCAGCCTCCGACAGAGCCCCACAGATACGCAGTATTTT. The variable domain in full, with the rest retrieved from reference TRBV9 and TRBJ2-3, is DSGVTQTPKHLITATGQRVTLRCSPRSGDLSVYWYQQSLDQGLQFLIQYYNGEERAKGNILERFSAQQFPDLHSELNLSSLELGDSALYFCASSLRQSPTDTQYFGPGTRLTVL.

The chain has TRBV5-1 and TRBJ2-5; 8 bases are a match to TRBD1. This CDR3 has 13 amino acids. V was clipped by 7 bases and J by 5 bases; unmatched bases: 7. Germline lookup yields CDR1 SGHRS and CDR2 YFSETQ. The chain's CDR3 is CASGQGARETQYF. The CDR3 DNA reads TGCGCCAGCGGCCAGGGGGCGCGGGAGACCCAGTACTTC. The variable domain in full, completed from reference TRBV5-1 and TRBJ2-5, reads KAGVTQTPRYLIKTRGQQVTLSCSPISGHRSVSWYQQTPGQGLQFLFEYFSETQRNKGNFPGRFSGRQFSNSRSEMNVSTLELGDSALYLCASGQGARETQYFGPGTRLLVL.

Written as DNA, the CDR3 is TGTGCCAGCAGCTTACCGCAGGGGCCAGCCTACGAGCAGTACTTC. This codes for CASSLPQGPAYEQYF. The chain employs TRBV7-9 and TRBJ2-7; possible D gene TRBD1, 6 bases. The germline V and J ends were trimmed by 2 bases and 2 bases, with 13 bases remaining between them. The CDR3 has 15 amino acids. CDR1 is SEHNR, CDR2 FQNEAQ, per germline (reference sequence).

This clone was counted a few times. V is TRBV30 and J is TRBJ2-7, with 8 bases aligning to TRBD2. V shed 0 bases and J 7 bases; nucleotides not matched to a gene: 11. The CDR3 loop spans 15 amino acids. Germline CDR1 and CDR2: GTSNPN and SVGIG (reference sequence). The CDR3 nucleotides are TGTGCCTGGAGTGTTAACGGACTAGCAGCGGGGGAGCAGTACTTC. Its translation: CAWSVNGLAAGEQYF.

The V and J genes are TRBV5-1 and TRBJ2-5, with D uncertain. Germline V gives CDR1 SGHRS, CDR2 YFSETQ. The CDR3 totals 16 residues. The V gene lost 3 bases and the J gene lost 0 bases, with 15 bases spanning the gap. The CDR3 loop is CASSWNRGLYQETQYF. CDR3 DNA sequence: TGCGCCAGCAGCTGGAACCGCGGATTGTACCAAGAGACCCAGTACTTC.

This sequence joins TRBV9 and TRBJ1-2, with D unclear. V lost 0 bases, J lost 4 bases, and 10 bases lay in between. CDR1 SGDLS and CDR2 YYNGEE come from the germline V gene. The CDR3 covers 14 residues. The CDR3 protein is CASSVVGSRYGYTF. CDR3 DNA: TGTGCCAGCAGCGTAGTGGGCAGCCGCTATGGCTACACCTTC.

The genes are TRBV30 and TRBJ2-7, with a tentative D call TRBD2 (5 bases). Germline lookup yields CDR1 GTSNPN and CDR2 SVGIG (reference sequence). The CDR3 has 15 amino acids. V lost 2 bases to trimming and J lost 4 bases, with 18 bases between them. CDR3 in DNA: TGTGCCTGGAGTCCTGGACTCATCGTGGGGTACGAGCAGTACTTC. Its translation is CAWSPGLIVGYEQYF.

This clone came up once. This chain connects TRBV29-1 to TRBJ2-7, with D unclear. Germline CDR1 SQVTM, CDR2 ANQGSEA. V was clipped by 6 bases and J by 2 bases, with 14 bases between them. There are 13 residues in the CDR3. This CDR3 reads CSVGPGATYEQYF. The CDR3, as DNA: TGCAGCGTCGGTCCCGGCGCAACCTACGAGCAGTACTTC.

V gene TRBV6-6 combines with J gene TRBJ2-5; TRBD1 is a possible D gene (6 bases). Germline V gene lookup returns CDR1 MNHNY and CDR2 SVGAGI (reference sequence). This CDR3 is built from 14 residues. V was pared by 2 bases and J by 2 bases, with 9 bases between. Here the CDR3 reads CASSYTGLQETQYF. For the CDR3, the DNA is TGTGCCAGCAGTTACACAGGGTTACAAGAGACCCAGTACTTC.

The sample holds a few counts of this clone. The rearrangement uses TRBV27 and TRBJ2-1; D call uncertain. CDR1 and CDR2 (germline): MNHEY, SMNVEV (reference sequence). Trimming cost V 1 base and J 0 bases, with 7 bases left between them. CDR3 length: 15 residues. Here the CDR3 reads CASSLLWSSYNEQFF. The CDR3 bases are TGTGCCAGCAGTTTATTATGGAGCTCCTACAATGAGCAGTTCTTC.